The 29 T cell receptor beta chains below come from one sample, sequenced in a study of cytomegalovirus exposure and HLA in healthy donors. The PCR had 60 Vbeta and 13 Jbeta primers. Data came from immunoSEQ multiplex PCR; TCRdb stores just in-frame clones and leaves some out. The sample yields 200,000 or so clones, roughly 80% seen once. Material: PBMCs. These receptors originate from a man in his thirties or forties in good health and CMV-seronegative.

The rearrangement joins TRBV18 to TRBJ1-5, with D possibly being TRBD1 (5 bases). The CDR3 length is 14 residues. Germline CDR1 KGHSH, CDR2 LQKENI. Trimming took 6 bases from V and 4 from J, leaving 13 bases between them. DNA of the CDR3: TGTGCCAGCTCGGACATCCCCGGGAATCAGCCCCAGCATTTT. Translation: CASSDIPGNQPQHF.

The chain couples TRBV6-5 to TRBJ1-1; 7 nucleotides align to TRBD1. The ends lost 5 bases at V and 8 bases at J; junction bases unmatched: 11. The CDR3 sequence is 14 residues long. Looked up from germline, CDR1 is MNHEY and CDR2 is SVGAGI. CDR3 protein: CASSEGGRDWEAFF. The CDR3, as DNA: TGTGCCAGCAGTGAAGGGGGCAGGGATTGGGAAGCTTTCTTT.

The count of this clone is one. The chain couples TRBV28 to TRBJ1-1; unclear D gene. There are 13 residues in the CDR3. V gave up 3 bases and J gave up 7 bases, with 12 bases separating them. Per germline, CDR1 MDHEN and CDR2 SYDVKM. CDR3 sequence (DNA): TGTGCCAGCAGTTTCGGAGCGATCGTTGAAGCTTTCTTT. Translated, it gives CASSFGAIVEAFF.

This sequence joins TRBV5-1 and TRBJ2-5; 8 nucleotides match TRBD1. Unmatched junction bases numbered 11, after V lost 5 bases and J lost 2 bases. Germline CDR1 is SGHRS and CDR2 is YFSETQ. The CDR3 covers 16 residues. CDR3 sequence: CASRAGQGLSQETQYF. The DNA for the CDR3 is TGCGCCAGCAGGGCAGGACAGGGCCTTTCTCAAGAGACCCAGTACTTC.

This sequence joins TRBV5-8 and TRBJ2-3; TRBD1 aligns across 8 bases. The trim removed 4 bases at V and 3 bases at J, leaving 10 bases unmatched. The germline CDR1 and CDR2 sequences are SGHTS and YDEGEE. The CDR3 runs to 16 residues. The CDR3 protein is CASSRGRDRLTDTQYF. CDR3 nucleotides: TGTGCCAGCAGCCGGGGCCGGGACAGGTTAACAGATACGCAGTATTTT.

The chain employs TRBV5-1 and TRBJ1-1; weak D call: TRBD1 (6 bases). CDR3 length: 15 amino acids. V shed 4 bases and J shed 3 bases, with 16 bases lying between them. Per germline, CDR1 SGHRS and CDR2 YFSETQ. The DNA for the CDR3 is TGCGCCAGCAGCCCGACACAGGGCCCCTACACTGAAGCTTTCTTT. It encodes CASSPTQGPYTEAFF. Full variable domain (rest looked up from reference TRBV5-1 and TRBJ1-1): KAGVTQTPRYLIKTRGQQVTLSCSPISGHRSVSWYQQTPGQGLQFLFEYFSETQRNKGNFPGRFSGRQFSNSRSEMNVSTLELGDSALYLCASSPTQGPYTEAFFGQGTRLTVV.

The DNA of the CDR3 is TGCGCCAGCAGCTTGATCCCCCCCGGGATGAATGAAAAACTGTTTTTT. Protein sequence: CASSLIPPGMNEKLFF. V usage is TRBV5-1 and J usage is TRBJ1-4; the D is unclear. The V gene lost 1 base and the J gene lost 5 bases, with 15 bases spanning the gap. This CDR3 is 16 amino acids long. CDR1 is SGHRS, CDR2 YFSETQ, per germline. Together with reference TRBV5-1 and TRBJ1-4, the CDR3 gives the full variable domain: KAGVTQTPRYLIKTRGQQVTLSCSPISGHRSVSWYQQTPGQGLQFLFEYFSETQRNKGNFPGRFSGRQFSNSRSEMNVSTLELGDSALYLCASSLIPPGMNEKLFFGSGTQLSVL.

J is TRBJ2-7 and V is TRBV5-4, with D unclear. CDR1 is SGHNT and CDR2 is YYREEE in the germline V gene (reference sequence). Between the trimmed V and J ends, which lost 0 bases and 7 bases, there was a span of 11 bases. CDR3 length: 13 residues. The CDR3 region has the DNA TGTGCCAGCAGCTTGGATAACGAACGGGAGCAGTACTTC. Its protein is CASSLDNEREQYF.

In DNA, the CDR3 is TGTGCCAGCAGGACAGGGGACTTGCGACTGTTTTTT. Amino acid sequence: CASRTGDLRLFF. This chain joins TRBV28 and TRBJ1-4; 8 bases agree with TRBD1. V lost 6 bases, J lost 13 bases, and 7 bases stayed unmatched. CDR3 length equals 12 residues. Germline V lookup: CDR1 MDHEN, CDR2 SYDVKM.

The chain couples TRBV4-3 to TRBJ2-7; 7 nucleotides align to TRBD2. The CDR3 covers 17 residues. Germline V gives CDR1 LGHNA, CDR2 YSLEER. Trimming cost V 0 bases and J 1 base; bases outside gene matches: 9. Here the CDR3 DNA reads TGCGCCAGCAGCCAAGACAGGGATGGGGAGGGGTCCTACGAGCAGTACTTC. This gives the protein CASSQDRDGEGSYEQYF.

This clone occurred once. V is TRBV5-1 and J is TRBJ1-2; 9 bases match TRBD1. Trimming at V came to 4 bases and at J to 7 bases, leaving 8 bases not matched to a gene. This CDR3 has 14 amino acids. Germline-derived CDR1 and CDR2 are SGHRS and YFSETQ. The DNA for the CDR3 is TGCGCCAGCAGCCAACCGGGACAGGGTTTTGGCTACACCTTC. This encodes CASSQPGQGFGYTF.

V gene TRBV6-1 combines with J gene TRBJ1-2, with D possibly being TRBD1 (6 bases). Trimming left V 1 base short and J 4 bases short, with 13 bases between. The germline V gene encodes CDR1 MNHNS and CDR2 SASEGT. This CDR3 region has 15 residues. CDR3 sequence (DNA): TGTGCCAGCAGTGAAGGGACAGTAAACGTCTATGGCTACACCTTC. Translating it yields CASSEGTVNVYGYTF.

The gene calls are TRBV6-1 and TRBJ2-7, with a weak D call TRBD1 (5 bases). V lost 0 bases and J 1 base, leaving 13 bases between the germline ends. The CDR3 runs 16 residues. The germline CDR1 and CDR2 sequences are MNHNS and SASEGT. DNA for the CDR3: TGTGCCAGCAGTGAAGCTTCAGGGCTTCCTTCCTACGAGCAGTACTTC. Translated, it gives CASSEASGLPSYEQYF.

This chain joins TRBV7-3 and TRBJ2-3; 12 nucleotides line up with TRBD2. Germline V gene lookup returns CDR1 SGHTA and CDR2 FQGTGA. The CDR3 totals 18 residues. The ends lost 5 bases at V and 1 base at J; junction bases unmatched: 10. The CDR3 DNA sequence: TGTGCCAGCAGCCCAGGGACTAGCGGGCGGGGCGGCACAGATACGCAGTATTTT. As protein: CASSPGTSGRGGTDTQYF.

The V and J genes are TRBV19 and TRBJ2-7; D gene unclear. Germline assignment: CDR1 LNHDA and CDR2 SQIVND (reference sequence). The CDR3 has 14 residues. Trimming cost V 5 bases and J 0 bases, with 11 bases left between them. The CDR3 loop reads CASSASLSSYEQYF. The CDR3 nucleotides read TGTGCCAGTAGTGCGTCGCTAAGCTCCTACGAGCAGTACTTC.

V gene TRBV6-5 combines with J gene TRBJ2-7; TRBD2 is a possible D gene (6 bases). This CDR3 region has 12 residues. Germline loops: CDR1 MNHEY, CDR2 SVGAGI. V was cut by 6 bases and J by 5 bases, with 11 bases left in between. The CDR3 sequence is CASSVGGDEQYF. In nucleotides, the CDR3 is TGTGCCAGCAGCGTCGGCGGGGACGAGCAGTACTTC.

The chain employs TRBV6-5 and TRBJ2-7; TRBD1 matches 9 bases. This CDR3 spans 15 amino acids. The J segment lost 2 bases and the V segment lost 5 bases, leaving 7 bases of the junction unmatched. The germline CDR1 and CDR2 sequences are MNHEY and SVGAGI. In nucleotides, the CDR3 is TGTGCCAGCAGTCCCGGGACAGGGTGGACCTACGAGCAGTACTTC. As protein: CASSPGTGWTYEQYF.

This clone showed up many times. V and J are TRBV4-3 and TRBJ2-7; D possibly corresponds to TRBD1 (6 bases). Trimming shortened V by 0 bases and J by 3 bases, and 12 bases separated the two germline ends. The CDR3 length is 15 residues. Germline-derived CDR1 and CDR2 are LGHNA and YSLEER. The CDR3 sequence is CASSQDRGTGYEQYF. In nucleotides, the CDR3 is TGCGCCAGCAGCCAAGACAGGGGCACGGGCTACGAGCAGTACTTC.

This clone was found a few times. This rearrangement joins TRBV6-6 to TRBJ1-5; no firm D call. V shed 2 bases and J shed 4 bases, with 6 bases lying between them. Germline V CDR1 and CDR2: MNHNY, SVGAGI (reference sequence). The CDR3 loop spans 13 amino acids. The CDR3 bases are TGTGCCAGCAGTTACGGCCGTAATCAGCCCCAGCATTTT. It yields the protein CASSYGRNQPQHF.

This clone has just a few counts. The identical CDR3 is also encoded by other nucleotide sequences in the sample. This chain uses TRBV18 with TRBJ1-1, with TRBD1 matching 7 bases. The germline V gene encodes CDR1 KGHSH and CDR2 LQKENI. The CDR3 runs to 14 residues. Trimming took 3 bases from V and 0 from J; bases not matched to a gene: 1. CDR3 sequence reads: CASSPGQLNTEAFF. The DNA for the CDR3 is TGTGCCAGCTCACCGGGACAGTTGAACACTGAAGCTTTCTTT.

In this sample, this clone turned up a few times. Written as DNA, the CDR3 is TGTGCCAGCTCCCCGATGGGGGCTCCATACAATGAGCAGTTCTTC. Protein: CASSPMGAPYNEQFF. The chain carries TRBV18 and TRBJ2-1, with TRBD1 as a possible D gene (6 bases). This CDR3 spans 15 amino acids. Germline CDR1 and CDR2: KGHSH and LQKENI. Trimming shortened V by 6 bases and J by 4 bases, and 16 bases separated the two germline ends.

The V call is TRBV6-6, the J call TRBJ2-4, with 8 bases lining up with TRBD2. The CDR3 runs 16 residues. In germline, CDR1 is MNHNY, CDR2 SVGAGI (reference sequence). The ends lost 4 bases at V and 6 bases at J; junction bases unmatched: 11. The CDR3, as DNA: TGTGCCAGCAGTTCCCCGGGGGGGCCCGGGGGAAACATTCAGTACTTC. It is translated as CASSSPGGPGGNIQYF.

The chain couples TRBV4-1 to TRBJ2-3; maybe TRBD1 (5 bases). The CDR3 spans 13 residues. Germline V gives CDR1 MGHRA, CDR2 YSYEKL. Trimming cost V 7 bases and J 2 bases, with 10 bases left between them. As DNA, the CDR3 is TGCGCCAGCAAACAGGCCGACACAGATACGCAGTATTTT. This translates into CASKQADTDTQYF.

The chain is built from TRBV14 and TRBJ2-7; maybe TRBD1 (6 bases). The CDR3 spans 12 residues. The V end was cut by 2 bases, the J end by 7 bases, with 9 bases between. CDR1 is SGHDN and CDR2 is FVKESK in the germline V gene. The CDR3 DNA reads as TGTGCCAGCAGCCAACAGGGGTGGGAGCAGTACTTC. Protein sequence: CASSQQGWEQYF.

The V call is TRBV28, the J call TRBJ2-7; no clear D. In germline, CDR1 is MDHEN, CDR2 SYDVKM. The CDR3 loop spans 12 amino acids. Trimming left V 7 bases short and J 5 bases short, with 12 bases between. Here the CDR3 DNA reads TGTGCCAGCACCGGAGCTTCGGACGAGCAGTACTTC. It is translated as CASTGASDEQYF.

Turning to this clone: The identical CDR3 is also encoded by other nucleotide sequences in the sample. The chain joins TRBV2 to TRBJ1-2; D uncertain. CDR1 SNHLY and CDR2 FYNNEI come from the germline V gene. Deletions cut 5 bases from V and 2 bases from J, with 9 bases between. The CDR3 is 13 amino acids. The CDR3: CASSSTANYGYTF. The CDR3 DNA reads TGTGCCAGCAGTTCAACAGCCAACTATGGCTACACCTTC.

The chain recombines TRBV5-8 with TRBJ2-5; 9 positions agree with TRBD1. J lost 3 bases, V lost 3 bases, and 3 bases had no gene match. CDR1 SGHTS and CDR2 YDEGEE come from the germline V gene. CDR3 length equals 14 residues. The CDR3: CASSSGQGEETQYF. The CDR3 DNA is TGTGCCAGCAGCTCGGGACAGGGAGAAGAGACCCAGTACTTC.

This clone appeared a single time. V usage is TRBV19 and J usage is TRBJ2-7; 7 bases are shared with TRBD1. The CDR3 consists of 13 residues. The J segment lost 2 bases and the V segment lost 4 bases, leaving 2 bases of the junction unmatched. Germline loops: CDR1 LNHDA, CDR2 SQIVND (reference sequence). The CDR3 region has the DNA TGTGCCAGTAGTACACAGGGGCCCTACGAGCAGTACTTC. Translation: CASSTQGPYEQYF.

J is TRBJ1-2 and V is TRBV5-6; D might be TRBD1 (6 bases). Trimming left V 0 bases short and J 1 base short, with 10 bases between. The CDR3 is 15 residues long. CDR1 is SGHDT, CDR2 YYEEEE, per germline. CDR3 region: CASSLGGLLNYGYTF. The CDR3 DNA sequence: TGTGCCAGCAGCTTGGGGGGGCTACTTAACTATGGCTACACCTTC.